Shown below are 19 T cell receptor beta chains from a single sample sequenced in a study of T-cell reconstitution after alpha-beta-depleted transplantation in children. The TCRbeta library incorporated unique molecular identifiers. TCRdb called the PCR reads again in MiXCR, with one record for every CDR3 protein. The sample consists of about 230,000 distinct CDR3 sequences, 9.7% of them appearing once. Here the sequenced sample was PBMCs from the stem cell graft donor, taken from the stem cell graft. The source of these receptors is a human donor who donated a stem cell graft to a child with SCID.

This clonotype occurred a few times. This chain joins TRBV20-1 and TRBJ1-5; D remains unclear. The V end was cut by 0 bases, the J end by 5 bases, with 8 bases between. In germline, CDR1 is DFQATT, CDR2 SNEGSKA (reference sequence). The CDR3 runs to 13 residues. The CDR3 loop is CSARDSPDQPQHF. In DNA, the CDR3 is TGCAGTGCTAGAGACTCACCCGATCAGCCCCAGCATTTT.

This rearrangement joins TRBV20-1 to TRBJ2-7; tentative D call: TRBD1 (6 bases). Germline V gives CDR1 DFQATT, CDR2 SNEGSKA (reference sequence). The CDR3 runs to 11 residues. V lost 1 base, J lost 9 bases, and 10 bases lay in between. In nucleotides, the CDR3 is TGCAGTGCTAGAGCAGGGGCGGGGCAGTACTTC. Translation gives CSARAGAGQYF.

There are many counts of this clonotype. This chain connects TRBV20-1 to TRBJ2-7; TRBD2 might be the D (7 bases). The ends were cut back, 5 bases at V and 1 base at J, with 15 bases in the middle. The germline V gene encodes CDR1 DFQATT and CDR2 SNEGSKA (reference sequence). The CDR3 runs 14 residues. In DNA form, the CDR3 reads TGCAGTGCTTCGGGGGGCCCCACGTCCTACGAGCAGTACTTC. It specifies CSASGGPTSYEQYF.

V and J are TRBV20-1 and TRBJ1-6; D not resolved. CDR3 length: 15 residues. Trimming stripped 0 bases from V and 9 bases from J, with 15 bases between. Germline-derived CDR1 and CDR2 are DFQATT and SNEGSKA (reference sequence). The CDR3 coding sequence is TGCAGTGCTAGAGAAAACAGACAAGGCGTTTCACCCCTCCACTTT. It translates to CSARENRQGVSPLHF.

In its sample, this clonotype was seen many times. CDR3 loop: CATSRDPRTGQGSHQPQHF. The CDR3 DNA reads TGTGCCACCAGCAGAGACCCTCGGACAGGGCAAGGGTCCCATCAGCCCCAGCATTTT. The chain employs TRBV15 and TRBJ1-5, with TRBD1 matching over 8 bases. The CDR3 runs 19 residues. CDR1 LNHNV and CDR2 YYDKDF come from the germline V gene (reference sequence). V lost 0 bases and J lost 5; bases outside the gene matches: 15.

This clonotype was detected a few times. The chain employs TRBV5-5 and TRBJ1-6; the D gene is possibly TRBD1 (5 bases). V was cut by 2 bases and J by 7 bases, with 13 bases left in between. CDR3 length: 15 amino acids. CDR1 is SGHKS, CDR2 YYEKEE, per germline (reference sequence). As DNA, the CDR3 is TGTGCCAGCAGCTTCCAAGGGACTCAAAATTCACCCCTCCACTTT. As protein: CASSFQGTQNSPLHF.

The V gene is TRBV6-2 or TRBV6-3, the J gene TRBJ2-1, with D tentatively TRBD1 (6 bases). Germline CDR1 is MNHEY and CDR2 is SVGEGT. The CDR3 extends over 14 amino acids. V dropped 7 bases and J dropped 1 base, with 11 bases sitting between them. The chain's CDR3 is CASNPTGSYNEQFF. The CDR3 DNA sequence: TGTGCCAGCAACCCTACAGGGTCCTACAATGAGCAGTTCTTC.

J is TRBJ2-7 and V is TRBV4-2; possible D gene TRBD1, 6 bases. The CDR3 spans 16 residues. Germline lookup yields CDR1 LGHNA and CDR2 YNFKEQ. The V gene lost 4 bases and the J gene lost 3 bases, with 19 bases spanning the gap. CDR3 residues: CASSRQLQGDYYEQYF. CDR3 DNA sequence: TGTGCCAGCAGCCGCCAACTACAGGGAGATTACTACGAGCAGTACTTC.

In its sample, this clonotype was seen many times. The genes are TRBV10-3 and TRBJ2-2; 13 bases align to TRBD2. The CDR3 sequence is 15 residues long. Trimming cost V 4 bases and J 6 bases; bases outside gene matches: 2. The V gene's germline CDR1 is ENHRY and CDR2 SYGVKD. The CDR3 DNA reads as TGTGCCATCAGTGGGACTAGCGGGGGTTCCGGGGAGCTGTTTTTT. The encoded protein is CAISGTSGGSGELFF.

The table lists this clonotype with many counts. V and J are TRBV4-1 and TRBJ2-5; 7 bases align to TRBD2. The CDR3 covers 17 residues. V dropped 0 bases and J dropped 0; count of bases not matched to a gene: 7. The germline gives CDR1 MGHRA, CDR2 YSYEKL. The CDR3: CASSQDSSGANQETQYF. The CDR3 DNA reads TGCGCCAGCAGCCAAGATTCCAGCGGGGCGAACCAAGAGACCCAGTACTTC.

Many counts were recorded for this clonotype. V usage is TRBV5-1 and J usage is TRBJ2-1; 7 positions agree with TRBD1. The CDR3 is 16 amino acids. CDR1 SGHRS and CDR2 YFSETQ come from the germline V gene. V shed 4 bases, J shed 2 bases, and the junction held 9 bases outside the gene matches. CDR3 loop: CASSNRQGPTYNEQFF. The CDR3 DNA reads as TGCGCCAGCAGCAATAGACAGGGTCCAACCTACAATGAGCAGTTCTTC. Based on the CDR3 plus reference TRBV5-1 and TRBJ2-1, the full variable domain is KAGVTQTPRYLIKTRGQQVTLSCSPISGHRSVSWYQQTPGQGLQFLFEYFSETQRNKGNFPGRFSGRQFSNSRSEMNVSTLELGDSALYLCASSNRQGPTYNEQFFGPGTRLTVL.

There are a few counts of this clonotype. A much larger clone is a single base away; this may be a read error. This sequence joins TRBV12-3 or TRBV12-4 and TRBJ1-5, with D hard to call. This CDR3 comprises 18 residues. In DNA, the CDR3 is TGTACCAGCAGTTTAGACGGTATTTCTGGGAGTAGCAATCAGCCCCAGCATTTT. Protein product: CTSSLDGISGSSNQPQHF.

This clonotype has ten or more counts. The CDR3 bases are TGTGCCAGCAGTGAAGCGCCTCGAGGGTGGGGAGAGACCCAGTACTTC. This gives the protein CASSEAPRGWGETQYF. The chain combines TRBV2 with TRBJ2-5; TRBD2 might be the D (5 bases). This CDR3 is built from 16 residues. The V gene's germline CDR1 is SNHLY and CDR2 FYNNEI. The ends were cut back, 0 bases at V and 4 bases at J, with 15 bases in the middle.

This clonotype has a count of ten or more. In DNA, the CDR3 is TGCGCCAGCAGCCAAGACTTATACGGGGGGGCCTTCAATGAGCAGTTCTTC. Its protein is CASSQDLYGGAFNEQFF. The rearrangement joins TRBV4-3 to TRBJ2-1; 8 nucleotides align to TRBD2. This CDR3 has 17 amino acids. Germline trimming cut 0 bases from V and 6 bases from J; bases unmatched to any gene: 10. Germline V gene lookup returns CDR1 LGHNA and CDR2 YSLEER.

This clonotype was seen many times. V is TRBV11-3 and J is TRBJ2-2, with D perhaps matching TRBD1 (6 bases). This CDR3 has 14 amino acids. Trimming shortened V by 5 bases and J by 4 bases, and 11 bases separated the two germline ends. Germline lookup yields CDR1 SGHNT and CDR2 YENEEA. The DNA for the CDR3 is TGTGCCAGCAGCCTTACAGGGATCACCGGGGAGCTGTTTTTT. Translating gives CASSLTGITGELFF. Combining the CDR3 with reference TRBV11-3 and TRBJ2-2 gives the whole variable domain EAGVVQSPRYKIIEKKQPVAFWCNPISGHNTLYWYLQNLGQGPELLIRYENEEAVDDSQLPKDRFSAERLKGVDSTLKIQPAELGDSAVYLCASSLTGITGELFFGEGSRLTVL.

Ten or more counts support this clonotype. The chain employs TRBV5-1 and TRBJ2-7; the D is unclear. The V gene's germline CDR1 is SGHRS and CDR2 YFSETQ. V was trimmed by 2 bases and J by 4 bases, leaving 7 bases between them. This CDR3 is built from 12 residues. As DNA, the CDR3 is TGCGCCAGCAGCTTACGAGGTTACGAGCAGTACTTC. It codes for CASSLRGYEQYF.

This clonotype has a count of ten or more. The V gene is TRBV27, the J gene TRBJ2-1; no reliable D call. This CDR3 is built from 14 residues. Germline-derived CDR1 and CDR2 are MNHEY and SMNVEV (reference sequence). Between the trimmed V and J ends, which lost 4 bases and 0 bases, there was a span of 7 bases. The CDR3 bases are TGTGCCAGCAGTTCCGTAAGCTCCTACAATGAGCAGTTCTTC. The encoded protein is CASSSVSSYNEQFF.

This clonotype was observed at least ten times. This chain links TRBV15 with TRBJ2-3, with 7 bases that match TRBD2. The CDR3 has 16 amino acids. Germline V CDR1 and CDR2: LNHNV, YYDKDF (reference sequence). V was clipped by 3 bases and J by 3 bases; unmatched bases: 9. CDR3 residues: CATSREAGSGTDTQYF. In nucleotides, the CDR3 is TGTGCCACCAGCAGGGAAGCGGGGTCGGGAACAGATACGCAGTATTTT.

The table lists this clonotype with many counts. The V gene is TRBV5-1, the J gene TRBJ1-1, with no clear D. V was trimmed by 0 bases and J by 4 bases, leaving 13 bases between them. Per germline, CDR1 SGHRS and CDR2 YFSETQ. CDR3 length: 15 residues. This CDR3 is CASSLAVGGFTEAFF. The CDR3 region has the DNA TGCGCCAGCAGCTTGGCCGTGGGAGGGTTCACTGAAGCTTTCTTT.